The clone carrying this T cell receptor beta chain is a singleton in its sample. The antigen is not known. Both TCR beta VDJ combination and CDR3 sequence profiling were carried out. Genomic DNA was the template for this profiling. Each CDR3 protein gets one entry after TCRdb re-called the reads with MiXCR. The repertoire holds about 470,000 distinct CDR3 sequences, with around 30% as singletons. This sample was included in a study of CD8+CD57+ T cells in acquired aplastic anemia. Regarding the study as a whole: Comparison of patients with controls identified almost 30 shared CD8+ CDR3 sequences.

V was pared by 10 bases and J by 4 bases, with 17 bases between. The CDR3 is 14 residues long. In germline, CDR1 is MNHNS, CDR2 SASEGT. All sequencing subjects had displayed CD8+CD57+ cell expansion on flow cytometry. The sample taken for sequencing was sorted CD4+, CD8+, or CD8+CD57+ T cells (not recorded which) from PBMCs. The origin of this receptor is a human donor with aplastic anemia. The chain employs TRBV6-1 and TRBJ1-5; D possibly corresponds to TRBD1 (5 bases). The CDR3: CATLHRGLNQPQHF. The DNA for the CDR3 is TGTGCCACCCTACACCGGGGCCTAAATCAGCCCCAGCATTTT.